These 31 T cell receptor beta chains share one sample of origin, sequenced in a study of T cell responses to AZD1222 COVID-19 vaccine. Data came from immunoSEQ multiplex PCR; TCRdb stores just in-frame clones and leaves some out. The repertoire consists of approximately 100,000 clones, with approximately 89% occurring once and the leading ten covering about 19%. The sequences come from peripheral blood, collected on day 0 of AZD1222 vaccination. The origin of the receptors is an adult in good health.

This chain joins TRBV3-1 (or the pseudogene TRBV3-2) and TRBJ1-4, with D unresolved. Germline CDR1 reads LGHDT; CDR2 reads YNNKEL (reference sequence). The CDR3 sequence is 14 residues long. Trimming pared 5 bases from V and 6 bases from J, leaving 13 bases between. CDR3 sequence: CASSSLGPYEKLFF. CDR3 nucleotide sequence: TGTGCCAGCAGCTCCTTAGGGCCCTATGAAAAACTGTTTTTT.

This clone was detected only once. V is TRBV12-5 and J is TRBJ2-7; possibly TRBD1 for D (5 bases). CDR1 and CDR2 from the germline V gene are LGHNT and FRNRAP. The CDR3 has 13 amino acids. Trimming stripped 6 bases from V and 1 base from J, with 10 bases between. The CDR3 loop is CASGQGRSYEQYF. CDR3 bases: TGTGCTAGTGGGCAGGGTAGGTCCTACGAGCAGTACTTC.

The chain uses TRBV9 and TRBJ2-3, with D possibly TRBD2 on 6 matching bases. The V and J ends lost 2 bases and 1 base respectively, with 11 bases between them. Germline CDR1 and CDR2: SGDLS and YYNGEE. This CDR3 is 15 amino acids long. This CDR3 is CASSVEWGGTDTQYF. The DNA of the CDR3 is TGTGCCAGCAGCGTTGAGTGGGGGGGCACAGATACGCAGTATTTT.

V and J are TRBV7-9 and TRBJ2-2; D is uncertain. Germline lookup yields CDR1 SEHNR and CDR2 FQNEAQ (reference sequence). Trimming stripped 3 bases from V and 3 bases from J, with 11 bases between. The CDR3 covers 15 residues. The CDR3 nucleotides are TGTGCCAGCAGCTTGGAAGGGTGGGACACCGGGGAGCTGTTTTTT. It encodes CASSLEGWDTGELFF.

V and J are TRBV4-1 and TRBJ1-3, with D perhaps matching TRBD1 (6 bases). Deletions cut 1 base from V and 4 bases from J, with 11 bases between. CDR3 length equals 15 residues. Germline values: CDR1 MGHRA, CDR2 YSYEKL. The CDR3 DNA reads TGCGCCAGCAGCCAAGGAGGGGGGGACGGAAACACCATATATTTT. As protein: CASSQGGGDGNTIYF.

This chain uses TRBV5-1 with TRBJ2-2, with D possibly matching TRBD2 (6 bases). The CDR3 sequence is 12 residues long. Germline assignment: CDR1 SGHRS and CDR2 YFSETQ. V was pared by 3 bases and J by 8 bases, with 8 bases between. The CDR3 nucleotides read TGCGCCAGCAGCTCGGGACTTGGGGAGCTGTTTTTT. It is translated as CASSSGLGELFF.

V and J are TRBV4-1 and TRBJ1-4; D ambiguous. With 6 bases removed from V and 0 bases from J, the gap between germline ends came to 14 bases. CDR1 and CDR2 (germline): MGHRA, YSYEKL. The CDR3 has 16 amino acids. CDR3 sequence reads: CASRHLFTATNEKLFF. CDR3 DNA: TGCGCCAGCAGGCACTTATTCACTGCAACTAATGAAAAACTGTTTTTT.

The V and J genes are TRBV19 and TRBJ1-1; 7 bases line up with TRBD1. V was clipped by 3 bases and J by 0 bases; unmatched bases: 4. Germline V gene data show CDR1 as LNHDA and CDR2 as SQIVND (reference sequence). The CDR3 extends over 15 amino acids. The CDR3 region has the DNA TGTGCCAGTAGTATTGACAGGGAGATGAACACTGAAGCTTTCTTT. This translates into CASSIDREMNTEAFF.

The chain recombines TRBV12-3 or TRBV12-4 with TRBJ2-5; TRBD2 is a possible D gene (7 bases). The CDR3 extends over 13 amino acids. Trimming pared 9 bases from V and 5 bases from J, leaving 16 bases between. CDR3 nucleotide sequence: TGTGCCAGTGGGTCGGGGGGCTGGGAGACCCAGTACTTC. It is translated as CASGSGGWETQYF.

DNA for the CDR3: TGTGCCAGCAGCTTGGTAGTGTCCGGGGAGCTGTTTTTT. It yields the protein CASSLVVSGELFF. The chain is built from TRBV5-6 and TRBJ2-2; no definite D call. Trimming cost V 0 bases and J 6 bases, with 6 bases left between them. The CDR3 contains 13 residues. Germline V gene data show CDR1 as SGHDT and CDR2 as YYEEEE.

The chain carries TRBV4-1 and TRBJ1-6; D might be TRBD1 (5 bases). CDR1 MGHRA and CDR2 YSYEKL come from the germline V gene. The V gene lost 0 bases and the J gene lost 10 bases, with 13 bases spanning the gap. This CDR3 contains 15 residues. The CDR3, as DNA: TGCGCCAGCAGCCAAGACTCTCTAGGGGCCTCACCCCTCCACTTT. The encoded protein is CASSQDSLGASPLHF.

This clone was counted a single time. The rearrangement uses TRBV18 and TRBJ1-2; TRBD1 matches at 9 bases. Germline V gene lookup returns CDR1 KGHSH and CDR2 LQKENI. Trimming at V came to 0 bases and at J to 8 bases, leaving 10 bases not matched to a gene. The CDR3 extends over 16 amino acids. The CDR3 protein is CASSPPSRRTGEGYTF. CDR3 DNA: TGTGCCAGCTCACCACCATCACGACGGACAGGGGAAGGCTACACCTTC.

CDR3 coding DNA: TGCGCCAGCAGCACCCTAGTGGGGACAACCGTCGATGAGCAGTTCTTC. Translated: CASSTLVGTTVDEQFF. The chain links TRBV5-1 to TRBJ2-1; tentative D call: TRBD1 (6 bases). CDR3 length equals 16 residues. The V end was cut by 4 bases, the J end by 8 bases, with 22 bases between. In germline, CDR1 is SGHRS, CDR2 YFSETQ.

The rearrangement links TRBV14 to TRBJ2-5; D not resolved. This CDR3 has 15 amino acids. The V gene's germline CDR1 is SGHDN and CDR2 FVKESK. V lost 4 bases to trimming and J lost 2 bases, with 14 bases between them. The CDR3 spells CASSRGRTRQETQYF. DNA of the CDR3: TGTGCCAGCAGCCGCGGACGGACCCGACAAGAGACCCAGTACTTC.

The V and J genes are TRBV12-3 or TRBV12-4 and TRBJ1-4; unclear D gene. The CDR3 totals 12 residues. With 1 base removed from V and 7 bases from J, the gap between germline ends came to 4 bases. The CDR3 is CASSLEGEKLFF. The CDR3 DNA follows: TGTGCCAGCAGTTTAGAAGGTGAAAAACTGTTTTTT.

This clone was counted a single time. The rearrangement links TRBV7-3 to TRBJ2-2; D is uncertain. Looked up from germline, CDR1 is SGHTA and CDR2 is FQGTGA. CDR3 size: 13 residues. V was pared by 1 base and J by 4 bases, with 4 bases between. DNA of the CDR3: TGTGCCAGCAGCTTAAGTAGCACCGGGGAGCTGTTTTTT. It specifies CASSLSSTGELFF.

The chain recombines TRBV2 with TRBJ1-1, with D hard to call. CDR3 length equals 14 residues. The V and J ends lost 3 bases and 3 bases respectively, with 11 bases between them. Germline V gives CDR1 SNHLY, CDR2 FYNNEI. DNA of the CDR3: TGTGCCAGCAGTGACAGAAAAGTGCACACTGAAGCTTTCTTT. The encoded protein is CASSDRKVHTEAFF.

The CDR3 loop is CASGRDRGVLSNQPQHF. As DNA, the CDR3 is TGTGCTAGTGGGCGGGACAGGGGGGTTTTAAGCAATCAGCCCCAGCATTTT. The rearrangement uses TRBV12-5 and TRBJ1-5, with 11 bases aligning to TRBD1. Germline lookup yields CDR1 LGHNT and CDR2 FRNRAP. The V segment lost 6 bases and the J segment 1 base; nucleotides outside the gene matches: 8. The CDR3 runs to 17 residues.

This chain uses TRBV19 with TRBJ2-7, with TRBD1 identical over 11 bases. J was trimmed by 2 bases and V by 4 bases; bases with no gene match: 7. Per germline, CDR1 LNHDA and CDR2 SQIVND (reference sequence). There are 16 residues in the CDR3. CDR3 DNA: TGTGCCAGTAGTACCACTCCGGGACAGGGGGCCTACGAGCAGTACTTC. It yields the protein CASSTTPGQGAYEQYF.

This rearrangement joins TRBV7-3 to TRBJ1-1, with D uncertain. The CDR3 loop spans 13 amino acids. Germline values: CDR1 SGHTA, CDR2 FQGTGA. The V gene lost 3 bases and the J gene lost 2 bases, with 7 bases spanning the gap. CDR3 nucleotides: TGTGCCAGCAGCTTGGAGGGAAACACTGAAGCTTTCTTT. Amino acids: CASSLEGNTEAFF.

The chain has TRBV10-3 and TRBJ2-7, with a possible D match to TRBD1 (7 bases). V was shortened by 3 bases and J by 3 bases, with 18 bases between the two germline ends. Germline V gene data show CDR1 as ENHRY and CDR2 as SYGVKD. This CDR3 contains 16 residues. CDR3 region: CAISERGGTDLYEQYF. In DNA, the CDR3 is TGTGCCATCAGTGAACGAGGGGGGACAGACCTCTACGAGCAGTACTTC.

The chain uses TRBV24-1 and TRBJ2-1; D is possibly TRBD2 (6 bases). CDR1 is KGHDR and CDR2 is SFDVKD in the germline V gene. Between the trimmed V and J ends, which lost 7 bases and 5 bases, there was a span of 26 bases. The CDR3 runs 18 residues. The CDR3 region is CATRERLVGGRPNNEQFF. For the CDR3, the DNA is TGTGCCACCAGGGAGCGTCTAGTGGGGGGACGCCCTAACAATGAGCAGTTCTTC.

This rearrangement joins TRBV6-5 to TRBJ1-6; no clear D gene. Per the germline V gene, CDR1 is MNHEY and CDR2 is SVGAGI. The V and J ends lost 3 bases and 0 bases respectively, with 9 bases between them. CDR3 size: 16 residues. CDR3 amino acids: CASSYPGPSYNSPLHF. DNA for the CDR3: TGTGCCAGCAGTTATCCCGGGCCCTCCTATAATTCACCCCTCCACTTT.

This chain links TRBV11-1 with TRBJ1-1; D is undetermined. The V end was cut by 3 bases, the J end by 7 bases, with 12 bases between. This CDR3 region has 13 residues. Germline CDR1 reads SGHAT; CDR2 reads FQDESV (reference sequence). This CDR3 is CASSFQREFEAFF. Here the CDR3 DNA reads TGTGCCAGCAGCTTTCAGAGGGAGTTTGAAGCTTTCTTT.

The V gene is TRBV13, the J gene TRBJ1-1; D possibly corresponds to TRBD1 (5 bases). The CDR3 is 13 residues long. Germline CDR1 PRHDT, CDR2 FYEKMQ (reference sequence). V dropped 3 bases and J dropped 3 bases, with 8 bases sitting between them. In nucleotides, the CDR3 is TGTGCCAGCAGCTTGACAGAAGACACTGAAGCTTTCTTT. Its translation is CASSLTEDTEAFF. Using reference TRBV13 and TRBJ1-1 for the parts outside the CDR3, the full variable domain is AAGVIQSPRHLIKEKRETATLKCYPIPRHDTVYWYQQGPGQDPQFLISFYEKMQSDKGSIPDRFSAQQFSDYHSELNMSSLELGDSALYFCASSLTEDTEAFFGQGTRLTVV.

CDR3 DNA: TGCGCCAGCAGCTTGGATACTGAAGCTTTCTTT. This codes for CASSLDTEAFF. The chain recombines TRBV5-1 with TRBJ1-1; D remains unclear. V was shortened by 0 bases and J by 5 bases, with 2 bases between the two germline ends. Looked up from germline, CDR1 is SGHRS and CDR2 is YFSETQ. This CDR3 region has 11 residues.

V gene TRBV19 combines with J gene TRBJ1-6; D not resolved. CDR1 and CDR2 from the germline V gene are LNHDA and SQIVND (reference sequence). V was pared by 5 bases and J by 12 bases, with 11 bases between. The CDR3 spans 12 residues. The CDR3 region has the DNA TGTGCCAGTAGTGCCTACCGACGACCCCTCCACTTT. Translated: CASSAYRRPLHF.

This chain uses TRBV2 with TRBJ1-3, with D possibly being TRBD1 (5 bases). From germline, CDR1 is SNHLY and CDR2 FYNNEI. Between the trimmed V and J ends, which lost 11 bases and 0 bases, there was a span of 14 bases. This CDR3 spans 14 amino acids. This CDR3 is CAWRGSNSGNTIYF. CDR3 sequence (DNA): TGTGCCTGGAGGGGATCTAACTCTGGAAACACCATATATTTT.

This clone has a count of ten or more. The CDR3 sequence: CASSDSWGGNEQFF. The CDR3 DNA follows: TGTGCCAGCAGTGACTCGTGGGGGGGCAATGAGCAGTTCTTC. J is TRBJ2-1 and V is TRBV6-4; TRBD2 aligns across 7 bases. Per the germline V gene, CDR1 is MRHNA and CDR2 is SNTAGT. This CDR3 is built from 14 residues. The V segment lost 0 bases and the J segment 6 bases; nucleotides outside the gene matches: 2.

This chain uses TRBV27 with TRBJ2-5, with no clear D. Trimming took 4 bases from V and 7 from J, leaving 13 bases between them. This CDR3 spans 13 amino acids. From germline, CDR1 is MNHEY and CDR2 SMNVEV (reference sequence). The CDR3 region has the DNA TGTGCCAGCAGTTCCGACACCCTGGGGACCCAGTACTTC. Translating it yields CASSSDTLGTQYF.

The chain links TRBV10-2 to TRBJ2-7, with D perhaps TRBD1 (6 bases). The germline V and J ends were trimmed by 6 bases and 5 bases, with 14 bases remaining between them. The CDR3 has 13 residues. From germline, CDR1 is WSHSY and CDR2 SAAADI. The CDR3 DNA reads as TGCGCCAGCAGCCGGGACATATCGAACGAGCAGTACTTC. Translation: CASSRDISNEQYF.